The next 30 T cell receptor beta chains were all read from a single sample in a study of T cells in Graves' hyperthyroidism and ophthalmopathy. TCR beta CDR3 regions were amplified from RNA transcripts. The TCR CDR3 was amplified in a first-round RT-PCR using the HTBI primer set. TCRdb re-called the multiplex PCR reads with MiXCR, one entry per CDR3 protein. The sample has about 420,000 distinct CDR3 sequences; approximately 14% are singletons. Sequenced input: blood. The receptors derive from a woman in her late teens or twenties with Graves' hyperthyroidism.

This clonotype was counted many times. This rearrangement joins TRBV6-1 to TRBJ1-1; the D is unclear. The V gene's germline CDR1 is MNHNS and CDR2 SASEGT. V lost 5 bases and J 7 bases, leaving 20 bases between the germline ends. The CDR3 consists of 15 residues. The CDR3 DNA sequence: TGTGCCAGCAGTTCTGGGTTCCGATATGGATTTGAAGCTTTCTTT. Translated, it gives CASSSGFRYGFEAFF.

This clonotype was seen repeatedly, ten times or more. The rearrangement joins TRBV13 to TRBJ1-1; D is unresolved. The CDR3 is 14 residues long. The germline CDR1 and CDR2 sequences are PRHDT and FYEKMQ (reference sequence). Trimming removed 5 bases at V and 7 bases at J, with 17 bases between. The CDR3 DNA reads TGTGCCAGCAGCCCTCTCGGTGTTCAGGTTGAAGCTTTCTTT. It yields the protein CASSPLGVQVEAFF.

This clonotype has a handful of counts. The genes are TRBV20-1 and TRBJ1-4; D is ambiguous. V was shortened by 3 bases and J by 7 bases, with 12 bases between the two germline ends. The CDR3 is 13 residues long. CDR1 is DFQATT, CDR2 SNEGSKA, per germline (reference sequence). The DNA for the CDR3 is TGCAGTGCTAGTAGGGTGGTTGGTGAAAAACTGTTTTTT. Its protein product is CSASRVVGEKLFF.

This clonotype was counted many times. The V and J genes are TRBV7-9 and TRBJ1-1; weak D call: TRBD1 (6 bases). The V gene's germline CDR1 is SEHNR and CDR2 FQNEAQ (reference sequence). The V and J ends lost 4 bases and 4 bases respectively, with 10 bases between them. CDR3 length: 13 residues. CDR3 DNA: TGTGCCAGCAGCTCAGGGGCGGGCACTGAAGCTTTCTTT. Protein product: CASSSGAGTEAFF. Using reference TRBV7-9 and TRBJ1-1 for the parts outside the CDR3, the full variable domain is DTGVSQNPRHKITKRGQNVTFRCDPISEHNRLYWYRQTLGQGPEFLTYFQNEAQLEKSRLLSDRFSAERPKGSFSTLEIQRTEQGDSAMYLCASSSGAGTEAFFGQGTRLTVV.

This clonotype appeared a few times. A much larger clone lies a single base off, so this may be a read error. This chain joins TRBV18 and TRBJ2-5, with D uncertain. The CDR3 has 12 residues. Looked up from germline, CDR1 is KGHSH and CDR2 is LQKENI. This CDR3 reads CAGSPEQETQYF. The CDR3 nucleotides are TGTGCCGGCTCACCAGAGCAAGAGACCCAGTACTTC.

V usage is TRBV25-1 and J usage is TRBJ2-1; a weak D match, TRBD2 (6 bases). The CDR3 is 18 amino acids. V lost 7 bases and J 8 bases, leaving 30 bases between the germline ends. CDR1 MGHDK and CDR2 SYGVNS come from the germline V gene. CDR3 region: CASTPPGRLEELSDEQFF. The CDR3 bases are TGTGCCAGCACCCCCCCAGGGCGACTAGAGGAGTTATCAGATGAGCAGTTCTTC.

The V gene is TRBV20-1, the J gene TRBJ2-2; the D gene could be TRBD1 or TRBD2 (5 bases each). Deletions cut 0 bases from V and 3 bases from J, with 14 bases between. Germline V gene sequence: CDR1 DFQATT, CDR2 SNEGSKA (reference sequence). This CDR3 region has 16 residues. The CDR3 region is CSARDQRGLDTGELFF. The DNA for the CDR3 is TGCAGTGCTAGAGATCAACGGGGCTTGGACACCGGGGAGCTGTTTTTT.

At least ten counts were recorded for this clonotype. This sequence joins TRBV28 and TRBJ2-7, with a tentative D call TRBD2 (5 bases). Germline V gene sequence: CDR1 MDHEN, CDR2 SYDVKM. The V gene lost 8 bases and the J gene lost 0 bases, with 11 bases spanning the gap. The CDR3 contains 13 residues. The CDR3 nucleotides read TGTGCCAGCCTAAGAGGGAGCTCCTACGAGCAGTACTTC. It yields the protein CASLRGSSYEQYF.

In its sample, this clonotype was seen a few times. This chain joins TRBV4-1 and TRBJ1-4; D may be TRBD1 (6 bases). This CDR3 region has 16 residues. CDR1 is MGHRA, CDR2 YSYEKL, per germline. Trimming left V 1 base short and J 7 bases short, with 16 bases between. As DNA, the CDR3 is TGCGCCAGCAGCCAAGCTCAGGGGATCTCAGGTGAAAAACTGTTTTTT. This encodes CASSQAQGISGEKLFF.

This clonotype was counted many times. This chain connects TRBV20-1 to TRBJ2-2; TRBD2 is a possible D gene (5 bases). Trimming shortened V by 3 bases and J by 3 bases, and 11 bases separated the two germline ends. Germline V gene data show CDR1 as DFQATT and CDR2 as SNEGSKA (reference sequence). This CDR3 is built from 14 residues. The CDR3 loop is CSASGLAYTGELFF. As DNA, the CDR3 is TGCAGTGCTAGTGGGCTAGCCTACACCGGGGAGCTGTTTTTT.

The CDR3, as DNA: TGTGCCAGCAGCGTAAGTATTACAGCCTACAATGAGCAGTTCTTC. Translated: CASSVSITAYNEQFF. V is TRBV9 and J is TRBJ2-1; no clear D gene. CDR1 and CDR2 (germline): SGDLS, YYNGEE. The CDR3 sequence is 15 residues long. The germline V and J ends were trimmed by 1 base and 2 bases, with 10 bases remaining between them.

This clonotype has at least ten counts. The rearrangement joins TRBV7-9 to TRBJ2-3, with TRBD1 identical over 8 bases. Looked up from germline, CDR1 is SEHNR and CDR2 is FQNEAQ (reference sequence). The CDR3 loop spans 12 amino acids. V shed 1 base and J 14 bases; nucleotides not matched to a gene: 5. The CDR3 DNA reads TGTGCCAGCAGCTTAGTCGGCAGGGGGCCGTATTTT. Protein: CASSLVGRGPYF.

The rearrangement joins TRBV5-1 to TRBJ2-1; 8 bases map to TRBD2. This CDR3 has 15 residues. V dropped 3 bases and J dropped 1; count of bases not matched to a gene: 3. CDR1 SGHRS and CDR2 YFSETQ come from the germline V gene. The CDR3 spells CASSYSGISYNEQFF. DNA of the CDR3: TGCGCCAGCAGCTATAGCGGGATATCCTACAATGAGCAGTTCTTC.

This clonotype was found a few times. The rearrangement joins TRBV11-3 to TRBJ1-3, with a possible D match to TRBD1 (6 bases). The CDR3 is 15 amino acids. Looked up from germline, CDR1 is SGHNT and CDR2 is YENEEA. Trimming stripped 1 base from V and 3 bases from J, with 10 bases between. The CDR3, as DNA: TGTGCCAGCAGCTTAGGCGGGGGCCTTGGAAACACCATATATTTT. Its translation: CASSLGGGLGNTIYF.

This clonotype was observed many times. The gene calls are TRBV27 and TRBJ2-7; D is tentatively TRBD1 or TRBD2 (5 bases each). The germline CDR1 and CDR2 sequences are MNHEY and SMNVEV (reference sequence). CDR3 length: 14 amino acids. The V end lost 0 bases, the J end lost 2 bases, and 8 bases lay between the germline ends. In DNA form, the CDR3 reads TGTGCCAGCAGTTTATCGGGGGTTACCTACGAGCAGTACTTC. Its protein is CASSLSGVTYEQYF.

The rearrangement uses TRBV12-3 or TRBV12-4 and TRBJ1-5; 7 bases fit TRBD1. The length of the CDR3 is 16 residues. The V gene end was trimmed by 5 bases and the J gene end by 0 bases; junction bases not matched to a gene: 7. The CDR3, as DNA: TGTGCCAGCAGTACAGGGGAGTCCCTTAGCAATCAGCCCCAGCATTTT. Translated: CASSTGESLSNQPQHF.

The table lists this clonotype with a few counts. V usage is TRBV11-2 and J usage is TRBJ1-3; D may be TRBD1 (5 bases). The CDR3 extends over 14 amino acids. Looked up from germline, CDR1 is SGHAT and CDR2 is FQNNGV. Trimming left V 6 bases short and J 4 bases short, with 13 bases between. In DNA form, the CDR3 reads TGTGCCAGCAGTCCTTCGAGGGGAGGAAACACCATATATTTT. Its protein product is CASSPSRGGNTIYF.

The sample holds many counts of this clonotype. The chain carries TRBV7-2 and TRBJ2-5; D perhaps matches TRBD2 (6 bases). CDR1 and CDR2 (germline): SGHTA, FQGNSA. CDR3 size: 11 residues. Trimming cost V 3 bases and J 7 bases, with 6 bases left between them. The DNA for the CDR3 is TGTGCCAGCAGCTTGGGGGGGACCCAGTACTTC. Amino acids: CASSLGGTQYF.

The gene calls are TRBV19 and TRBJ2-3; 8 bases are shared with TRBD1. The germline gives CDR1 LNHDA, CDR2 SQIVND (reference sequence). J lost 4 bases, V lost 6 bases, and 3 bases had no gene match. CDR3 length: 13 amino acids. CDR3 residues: CASSRGRPDTQYF. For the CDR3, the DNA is TGTGCCAGTAGCAGGGGGCGCCCAGATACGCAGTATTTT.

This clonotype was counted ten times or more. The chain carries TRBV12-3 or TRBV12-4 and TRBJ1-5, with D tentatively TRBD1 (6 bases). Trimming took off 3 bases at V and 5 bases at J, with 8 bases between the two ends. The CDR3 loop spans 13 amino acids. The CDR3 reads CASSFSGDQPQHF. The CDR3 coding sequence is TGTGCCAGCAGTTTTTCAGGGGATCAGCCCCAGCATTTT.

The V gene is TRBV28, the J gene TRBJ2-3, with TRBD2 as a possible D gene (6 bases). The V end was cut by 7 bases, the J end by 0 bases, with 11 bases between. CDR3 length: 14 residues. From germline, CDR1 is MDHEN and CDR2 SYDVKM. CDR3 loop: CASTPGTSTDTQYF. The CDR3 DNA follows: TGTGCCAGCACACCAGGGACTAGCACAGATACGCAGTATTTT.

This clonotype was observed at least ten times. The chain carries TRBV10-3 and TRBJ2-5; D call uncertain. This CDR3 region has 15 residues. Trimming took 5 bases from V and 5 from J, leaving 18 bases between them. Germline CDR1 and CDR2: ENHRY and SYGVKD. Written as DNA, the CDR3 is TGTGCCATCAGTCTTCTATCGTCTGGTTTGGAGACCCAGTACTTC. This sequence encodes CAISLLSSGLETQYF.

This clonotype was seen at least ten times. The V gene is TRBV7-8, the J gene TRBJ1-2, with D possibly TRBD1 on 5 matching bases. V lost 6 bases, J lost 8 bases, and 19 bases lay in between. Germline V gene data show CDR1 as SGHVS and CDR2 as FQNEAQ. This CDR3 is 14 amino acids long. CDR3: CASSQEGFTKGYTF. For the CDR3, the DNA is TGTGCCAGCAGTCAGGAGGGGTTCACTAAGGGCTACACCTTC.

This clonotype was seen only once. The CDR3 nucleotides read TGTGCCAGCAGCCCCAGATGGGAGACCCAGTACTTC. This codes for CASSPRWETQYF. V is TRBV7-9 and J is TRBJ2-5; D is uncertain. The CDR3 extends over 12 amino acids. Looked up from germline, CDR1 is SEHNR and CDR2 is FQNEAQ (reference sequence). V lost 5 bases to trimming and J lost 5 bases, with 9 bases between them.

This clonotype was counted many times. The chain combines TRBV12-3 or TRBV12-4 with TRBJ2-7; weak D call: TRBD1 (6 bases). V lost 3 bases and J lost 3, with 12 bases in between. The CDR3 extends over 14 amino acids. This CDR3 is CASSFGKGVYEQYF. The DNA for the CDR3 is TGTGCCAGCAGTTTTGGCAAGGGGGTCTACGAGCAGTACTTC.

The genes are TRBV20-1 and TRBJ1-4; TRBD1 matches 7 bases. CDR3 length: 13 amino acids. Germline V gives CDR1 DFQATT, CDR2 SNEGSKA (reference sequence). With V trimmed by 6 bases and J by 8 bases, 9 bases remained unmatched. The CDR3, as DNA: TGCAGTGCCCTCCGGGACAGCGAGGAAAAACTGTTTTTT. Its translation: CSALRDSEEKLFF.

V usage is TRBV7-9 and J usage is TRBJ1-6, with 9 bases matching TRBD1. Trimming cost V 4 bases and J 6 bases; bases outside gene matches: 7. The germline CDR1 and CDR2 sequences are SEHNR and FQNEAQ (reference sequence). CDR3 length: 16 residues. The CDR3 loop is CASSSLKDRGNSPLHF. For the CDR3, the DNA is TGTGCCAGCAGCTCCCTGAAGGACAGGGGTAATTCACCCCTCCACTTT.

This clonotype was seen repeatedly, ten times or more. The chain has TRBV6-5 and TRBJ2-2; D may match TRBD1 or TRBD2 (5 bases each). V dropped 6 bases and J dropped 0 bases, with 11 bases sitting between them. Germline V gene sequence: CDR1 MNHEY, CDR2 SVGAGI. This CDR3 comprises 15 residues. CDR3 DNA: TGTGCCAGCAGCGCCGGGACGTCGAACACCGGGGAGCTGTTTTTT. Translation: CASSAGTSNTGELFF.

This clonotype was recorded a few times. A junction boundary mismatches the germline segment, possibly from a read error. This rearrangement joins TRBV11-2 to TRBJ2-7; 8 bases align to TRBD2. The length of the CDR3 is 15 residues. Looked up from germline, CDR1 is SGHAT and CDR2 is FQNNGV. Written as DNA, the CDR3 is TGTGCCAACAGCTTGGCCAGCGGGAGTGGCTACGAGCAGTACTTC. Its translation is CANSLASGSGYEQYF.

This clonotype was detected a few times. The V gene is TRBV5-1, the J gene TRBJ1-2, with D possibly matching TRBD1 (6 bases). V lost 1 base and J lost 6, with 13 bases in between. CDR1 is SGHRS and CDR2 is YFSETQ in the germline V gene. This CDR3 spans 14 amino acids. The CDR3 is CASSLLGDTHGYTF. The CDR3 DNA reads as TGCGCCAGCAGCTTGCTCGGGGACACACATGGCTACACCTTC.